This T cell receptor (beta chain) was sequenced in a study of lung T cells in sarcoidosis with Löfgren's syndrome. For the study at large: Sarcoidosis features CD4+ T cell accumulation in bronchoalveolar lavage fluid. Analyses focused on Löfgren's syndrome patients. Study results and caveats: TRAV12-1 and TRBV2 were reportedly most expanded in Löfgren's patients.

Comment on this clonotype: Its antigen is not known. The junction and the germline gene differ at one end; a read error may be behind it.

Each CDR3 protein gets one entry after TCRdb re-called the reads with MiXCR. This sample carries under 600 distinct CDR3 sequences, roughly 29% of them seen once, and the ten largest clones take under 20%. Germline V CDR1 and CDR2: SNHLY, FYNNEI. The CDR3 has 14 amino acids. Sequencing input: CD4+ T cells from bronchoalveolar lavage. V is TRBV2 and J is TRBJ2-1; TRBD1 or TRBD2 may be the D gene (5 bases each). The sequence was collected from a human donor with sarcoidosis (Löfgren's syndrome or another form), or a control subject (not recorded which). CDR3 in DNA: TGTGCCAGCAGTCTACTGACAGAGGGCGATGATCAGTTCTTC. It codes for CASSLLTEGDDQFF. The whole variable domain, filled in from reference TRBV2 and TRBJ2-1, reads EPEVTQTPSHQVTQMGQEVILRCVPISNHLYFYWYRQILGQKVEFLVSFYNNEISEKSEIFDDQFSVERPDGSNFTLKIRSTKLEDSAMYFCASSLLTEGDDQFFGPGTRLTVL.